Listed below are T cell receptor beta chains from one sample, sequenced in a study of blood T cells in healthy people across ages. In TCRdb, the 5' RACE reads were re-called with MiXCR into one record per CDR3 protein. The profile shows about 830,000 distinct CDR3 sequences, nearly 60% of them singletons. Sequenced input: blood. Source of these receptors: a man aged 25 to 40 in good health. The CDR3 runs from the conserved cysteine through the conserved F or W. Fields, in order: clone size, J gene, V gene, D gene, CDR3 DNA, CDR3 protein. A D gene is named only where the DNA matches it firmly. Expanded clones get a size class; other rows say once, few or many, or leave the size out.

few	TRBJ2-3	TRBV4-1	NA	TGCGCCAGCAGCTCAAGAAAAGTTGGACGCCTCACAGATACGCAGTATTTT	CASSSRKVGRLTDTQYF
few	TRBJ2-5	TRBV9	NA	TGTGCCAGCAGCGTAAGTTCGGTTGCCGACCGCGGGACCCAGTACTTC	CASSVSSVADRGTQYF
once	TRBJ2-7	TRBV28	TRBD1	TGTGCCAGCACCGTTAAAACAGGGGGCTACGAGCAGTACTTC	CASTVKTGGYEQYF
NA	TRBJ2-7	TRBV10-3	NA	TGTGCCATCAGTGAGTCTCCGGACTCCCCCTACGAGCAGTACTTC	CAISESPDSPYEQYF
few	TRBJ2-7	TRBV20-1	NA	TGCAGTGCTAGCCCAACCTCTTGGGGGGCTTCCTACGAGCAGTACTTC	CSASPTSWGASYEQYF
few	TRBJ1-2	TRBV15	NA	TGTGCCACCGCGGCGGGTGGTGGGACAATCTATGGCTACACCTTC	CATAAGGGTIYGYTF
few	TRBJ2-1	TRBV3-1	NA	TGTGCCAGCAGCCCAGGGAAGCTCCGGGAGCAGTTCTTC	CASSPGKLREQFF
NA	TRBJ2-1	TRBV7-2	NA	TGTGCCAGCAGCACGGACCAAATCAATGAGCAGTTCTTC	CASSTDQINEQFF
NA	TRBJ2-3	TRBV3-1	NA	TGTGCCAGCAGCCAAACAGCAGAGGCAGATACGCAGTATTTT	CASSQTAEADTQYF
NA	TRBJ2-5	TRBV24-1	NA	TGTGCCATGACCCTGGGGCGGAGACAAGAGACCCAGTACTTC	CAMTLGRRQETQYF
NA	TRBJ1-2	TRBV6-4	NA	TGTGCCAGCAGTGACTCGAGGTTCGGCGGCTACACCTTC	CASSDSRFGGYTF
NA	TRBJ1-2	TRBV2	NA	TGTGCCAGCAGCGCCTCCGTCACGGCGGGAGGCTACACCTTC	CASSASVTAGGYTF
few	TRBJ1-4	TRBV6-2/TRBV6-3	TRBD1	TGTGCCAGCCCCCGGGACAGGGGGTCGACTAATGAAAAACTGTTTTTT	CASPRDRGSTNEKLFF
few	TRBJ2-7	TRBV20-1	TRBD2	TGCAGTGCTAGAGATCCTAGCGGGAGGGCCGGGTACAATGAGCAGTACTTC	CSARDPSGRAGYNEQYF
NA	TRBJ2-1	TRBV29-1	TRBD2	TGCAGCGTTGAAGATCGGAGCGGGGGGGTGTACAATGAGCAGTTCTTC	CSVEDRSGGVYNEQFF
NA	TRBJ2-3	TRBV20-1	TRBD2	TGCAGTGCAGAAACTAGCGGGGGGGATACGCAGTATTTT	CSAETSGGDTQYF